This T cell receptor (beta chain) was observed in a study of response to subunit inactivated influenza vaccine. Notes on the study in general: There was a suggestion from the authors that each seasonal influenza vaccination recruits few new T cells.

TCRdb reprocessed the RT-PCR reads with MiXCR, giving one entry per CDR3 protein. The sample consists of 610,000 or so distinct CDR3 sequences, 14% of them appearing once. On this clonotype itself: Its antigen is not known.

The sample was PBMCs from blood, taken 11 to 12 days after vaccination. The sequence was obtained from a man in his fifties who received an inactivated influenza vaccine.

For the CDR3, the DNA is TGCGCCAGCAGCCAAGAGTTCGCGGACGTGGCGGGCTACAATGAGCAGTTCTTC. Residues: CASSQEFADVAGYNEQFF. The chain employs TRBV4-3 and TRBJ2-1; possibly TRBD2 for D (5 bases). CDR1 is LGHNA, CDR2 YSLEER, per germline. Trimming took off 0 bases at V and 3 bases at J, with 18 bases between the two ends. The CDR3 sequence is 18 residues long.